Shown below are 18 T cell receptor beta chains from a single sample sequenced in a study of blood T cells in healthy people across ages. Together with a sample-barcoded 5' primer, a J-beta primer mix was included in a second PCR lasting about 7 to 12 cycles. Using its own MiXCR run on the 5' RACE reads, TCRdb lists one record per CDR3 protein. The table shows hundreds of thousands of distinct CDR3 sequences, with approximately 43% occurring only once. Sequenced sample: blood. These receptors were collected from a woman in her sixties in good health.

The J gene is TRBJ2-5, the V gene TRBV27, with 7 bases identical to TRBD2. After removal of 6 bases from V and 11 bases from J, the junction contained 12 bases not matched to a gene. This CDR3 region has 13 residues. Germline CDR1 is MNHEY and CDR2 is SMNVEV (reference sequence). The CDR3: CASRKGLVNEQYF. CDR3 coding DNA: TGTGCCAGCAGAAAAGGACTAGTCAATGAGCAGTACTTC.

This clonotype was seen ten or more times. V usage is TRBV20-1 and J usage is TRBJ2-7; D might be TRBD2 (6 bases). CDR3 length: 10 residues. V lost 3 bases and J lost 7, with 7 bases in between. The germline V gene encodes CDR1 DFQATT and CDR2 SNEGSKA (reference sequence). The CDR3 here is CSARSGEQYF. The CDR3 nucleotides are TGCAGTGCTAGGAGCGGGGAGCAGTACTTC.

J is TRBJ2-5 and V is TRBV2, with D possibly being TRBD1 or TRBD2 (6 bases each). V lost 4 bases and J lost 6, with 15 bases in between. The CDR3 loop spans 14 amino acids. Germline assignment: CDR1 SNHLY and CDR2 FYNNEI. CDR3 sequence reads: CASSGQGGTQTQYF. The CDR3 coding sequence is TGTGCCAGCAGTGGGCAAGGGGGGACGCAGACCCAGTACTTC. The full variable domain, rest sourced from reference TRBV2 and TRBJ2-5, is EPEVTQTPSHQVTQMGQEVILRCVPISNHLYFYWYRQILGQKVEFLVSFYNNEISEKSEIFDDQFSVERPDGSNFTLKIRSTKLEDSAMYFCASSGQGGTQTQYFGPGTRLLVL.

V is TRBV2 and J is TRBJ1-4; 8 bases align to TRBD1. CDR1 is SNHLY and CDR2 is FYNNEI in the germline V gene. With 10 bases clipped from V and 5 bases from J, the junction kept 12 bases outside the gene matches. The CDR3 contains 15 residues. CDR3 residues: CATVDQGQVNEKLFF. As DNA, the CDR3 is TGTGCCACCGTGGATCAGGGACAGGTGAATGAAAAACTGTTTTTT.

The chain links TRBV20-1 to TRBJ2-1; maybe TRBD1 (6 bases). With 3 bases removed from V and 0 bases from J, the gap between germline ends came to 21 bases. CDR1 is DFQATT, CDR2 SNEGSKA, per germline (reference sequence). The CDR3 spans 18 residues. CDR3: CSASLVGSGQHSYNEQFF. CDR3 bases: TGCAGTGCTAGCCTCGTCGGGTCCGGACAGCACTCCTACAATGAGCAGTTCTTC.

This sequence joins TRBV12-3 or TRBV12-4 and TRBJ1-2, with 8 bases lining up with TRBD1. CDR3 length: 15 amino acids. The J segment lost 7 bases and the V segment lost 3 bases, leaving 10 bases of the junction unmatched. The CDR3 is CASSFSQGGGSGYTF. In DNA form, the CDR3 reads TGTGCCAGCAGTTTTTCACAGGGGGGTGGGAGTGGCTACACCTTC.

This clonotype was seen more than once but under ten times. The chain recombines TRBV3-1 with TRBJ2-7; 10 bases line up with TRBD1. This CDR3 contains 15 residues. Germline lookup yields CDR1 LGHDT and CDR2 YNNKEL (reference sequence). V lost 4 bases, J lost 1 base, and 4 bases stayed unmatched. CDR3 nucleotide sequence: TGTGCCAGCAGCCCGGGACAGGGGCCTTCCTACGAGCAGTACTTC. This sequence encodes CASSPGQGPSYEQYF.

This clonotype was counted only a few times. The chain combines TRBV7-2 with TRBJ2-3; 10 bases are a match to TRBD1. The V gene end was trimmed by 2 bases and the J gene end by 6 bases; junction bases not matched to a gene: 11. The CDR3 has 17 amino acids. Germline assignment: CDR1 SGHTA and CDR2 FQGNSA. For the CDR3, the DNA is TGTGCCAGCAGCTTAACTCCCGGGACAGGGGATTCGGATACGCAGTATTTT. Translation gives CASSLTPGTGDSDTQYF.

The table lists this clonotype with many counts. The rearrangement links TRBV5-6 to TRBJ2-5; 8 positions match TRBD1. In germline, CDR1 is SGHDT, CDR2 YYEEEE. This CDR3 is 14 amino acids long. V dropped 4 bases and J dropped 3; count of bases not matched to a gene: 5. Here the CDR3 DNA reads TGTGCCAGCAGCCCACCGGACAGGGAAGAGACCCAGTACTTC. This sequence encodes CASSPPDREETQYF.

The table lists this clonotype with a few counts. This chain joins TRBV7-9 and TRBJ2-1; D not resolved. The V gene's germline CDR1 is SEHNR and CDR2 FQNEAQ (reference sequence). Between the trimmed V and J ends, which lost 6 bases and 0 bases, there was a span of 12 bases. The CDR3 extends over 15 amino acids. The CDR3 nucleotides read TGTGCCAGCAGAACGCCCCGAAGCTCCTACAATGAGCAGTTCTTC. Translating gives CASRTPRSSYNEQFF.

This sequence joins TRBV30 and TRBJ2-1, with 13 bases identical to TRBD2. Germline trimming cut 0 bases from V and 6 bases from J; bases unmatched to any gene: 11. The CDR3 contains 18 residues. The germline gives CDR1 GTSNPN, CDR2 SVGIG (reference sequence). The CDR3 sequence: CAWSVTWTSGRIFNEQFF. The CDR3 DNA reads TGTGCCTGGAGTGTGACGTGGACTAGCGGGAGAATTTTCAATGAGCAGTTCTTC.

V and J are TRBV7-2 and TRBJ2-7, with unresolved D. There are 12 residues in the CDR3. CDR1 is SGHTA and CDR2 is FQGNSA in the germline V gene. Trimming took 4 bases from V and 2 from J, leaving 6 bases between them. The CDR3 protein is CASSYAPYEQYF. For the CDR3, the DNA is TGTGCCAGCAGCTATGCACCCTACGAGCAGTACTTC.

The rearrangement links TRBV27 to TRBJ2-1, with a tentative D call TRBD1 (5 bases). Trimming removed 2 bases from V and 10 bases from J, with 12 bases in between. CDR1 and CDR2 from the germline V gene are MNHEY and SMNVEV (reference sequence). The CDR3 extends over 13 amino acids. The DNA of the CDR3 is TGTGCCAGCAGTTTACGGCAGGGCTACGAGCAGTTCTTC. Encoded protein: CASSLRQGYEQFF.

This clonotype occurred a few times. V usage is TRBV20-1 and J usage is TRBJ1-6; 7 bases are shared with TRBD1. V trimming: 5 bases; J trimming: 5 bases; junction bases outside the gene matches: 9. This CDR3 spans 15 amino acids. Germline CDR1 is DFQATT and CDR2 is SNEGSKA (reference sequence). CDR3 nucleotides: TGCAGTGCTTCAACCAGGGGGTTCCATAATTCACCCCTCCACTTT. As protein: CSASTRGFHNSPLHF.

The chain recombines TRBV7-3 with TRBJ2-7; 7 bases map to TRBD1. The closer fit of TRBJ2-4 to the DNA end suggests the J call may be wrong. The CDR3 is 14 amino acids. Germline assignment: CDR1 SGHTA and CDR2 FQGTGA. The chain's CDR3 is CASSSKGAGDIQYF. The DNA for the CDR3 is TGTGCCAGCAGCTCGAAGGGGGCTGGAGACATTCAGTACTTC.

The chain carries TRBV9 and TRBJ1-2; D unresolved. V lost 5 bases, J lost 3 bases, and 17 bases lay in between. The germline CDR1 and CDR2 sequences are SGDLS and YYNGEE. CDR3 size: 15 residues. CDR3 nucleotide sequence: TGTGCCAGCAGTCCCCAGGAGGGAAGGCACTATGGCTACACCTTC. It codes for CASSPQEGRHYGYTF. Supplemented by reference TRBV9 and TRBJ1-2, the full variable domain reads DSGVTQTPKHLITATGQRVTLRCSPRSGDLSVYWYQQSLDQGLQFLIQYYNGEERAKGNILERFSAQQFPDLHSELNLSSLELGDSALYFCASSPQEGRHYGYTFGSGTRLTVV.

This clonotype has a handful of counts. The chain uses TRBV25-1 and TRBJ2-1; 10 nucleotides line up with TRBD2. Trimming cost V 6 bases and J 6 bases; bases outside gene matches: 2. The germline V gene has CDR1 MGHDK and CDR2 SYGVNS. This CDR3 is built from 13 residues. DNA for the CDR3: TGTGCCAGCAGGGTAGCGGGGGGCAATGAGCAGTTCTTC. This sequence encodes CASRVAGGNEQFF.

In its sample, this clonotype was seen once. The chain links TRBV7-2 to TRBJ1-2; TRBD1 is a possible D gene (6 bases). The length of the CDR3 is 12 residues. Trimming took 4 bases from V and 11 from J, leaving 14 bases between them. In germline, CDR1 is SGHTA, CDR2 FQGNSA. This CDR3 reads CASSSDRIMYTF. The CDR3 nucleotides are TGTGCCAGCAGCTCCGACAGGATCATGTACACCTTC.